This T cell receptor (beta chain) was obtained from a study of blood T cell repertoires in COVID-19. Study-level information: The analysed material was cDNA or gDNA that came from T cells, B-cell-depleted T cells, or PBMCs.

The length of the CDR3 is 13 residues. The germline gives CDR1 MDHEN, CDR2 SYDVKM. V was clipped by 5 bases and J by 7 bases, with 15 bases between them. The protocol was immunoSEQ multiplex PCR, while the TCRdb copy is restricted to in-frame clones and leaves out a portion. Counted here are more than 300,000 clones, around 87% occurring once; the ten biggest clones make up about 9.4%. The origin of this receptor is a woman aged 30 to 39 with COVID-19, enrolled during active disease. The rearrangement uses TRBV28 and TRBJ2-7; D unresolved. The sequenced material came from peripheral blood. The CDR3 loop is CASSTPAAAEQYF. In DNA form, the CDR3 reads TGTGCCAGCAGTACGCCCGCGGCGGCGGAGCAGTACTTC. Filled out from reference TRBV28 and TRBJ2-7, the complete variable domain reads DVKVTQSSRYLVKRTGEKVFLECVQDMDHENMFWYRQDPGLGLRLIYFSYDVKMKEKGDIPEGYSVSREKKERFSLILESASTNQTSMYLCASSTPAAAEQYFGPGTRLTVT.